What follows is one T cell receptor beta chain and its context. Its antigen is unknown. These data belong to a study of CD8 T cells in ankylosing spondylitis. Whole-study results and caveats: Certain motif variants had earlier been reported in reactive arthritis synovial fluid and blood. What seemed typical of ankylosing spondylitis blood was a TCR beta motif built from 8 or 9 highly homologous variants.

Making use of molecular barcodes, quantitative 5'-RACE generated TCR beta libraries. TCRdb fed the 5' RACE reads into MiXCR, producing one record per CDR3 protein. The data hold approximately 300,000 distinct CDR3 sequences, with about a fifth observed a single time. Germline CDR1 is MDHEN and CDR2 is SYDVKM. This CDR3 region has 15 residues. Losses at the gene ends were 6 bases for V and 8 bases for J; bases not matched to a gene: 12. Sequencing input: blood, either unsorted or a sorted T cell fraction (not recorded which). The genes are TRBV28 and TRBJ2-1, with 8 bases that match TRBD1. The sequence derives from a female donor with ankylosing spondylitis or in good health (not recorded which). The CDR3 reads CASREGRGQFYEQFF. CDR3 nucleotide sequence: TGTGCCAGCAGGGAAGGCAGGGGGCAATTTTATGAGCAGTTCTTC. Supplemented by reference TRBV28 and TRBJ2-1, the full variable domain reads DVKVTQSSRYLVKRTGEKVFLECVQDMDHENMFWYRQDPGLGLRLIYFSYDVKMKEKGDIPEGYSVSREKKERFSLILESASTNQTSMYLCASREGRGQFYEQFFGPGTRLTVL.